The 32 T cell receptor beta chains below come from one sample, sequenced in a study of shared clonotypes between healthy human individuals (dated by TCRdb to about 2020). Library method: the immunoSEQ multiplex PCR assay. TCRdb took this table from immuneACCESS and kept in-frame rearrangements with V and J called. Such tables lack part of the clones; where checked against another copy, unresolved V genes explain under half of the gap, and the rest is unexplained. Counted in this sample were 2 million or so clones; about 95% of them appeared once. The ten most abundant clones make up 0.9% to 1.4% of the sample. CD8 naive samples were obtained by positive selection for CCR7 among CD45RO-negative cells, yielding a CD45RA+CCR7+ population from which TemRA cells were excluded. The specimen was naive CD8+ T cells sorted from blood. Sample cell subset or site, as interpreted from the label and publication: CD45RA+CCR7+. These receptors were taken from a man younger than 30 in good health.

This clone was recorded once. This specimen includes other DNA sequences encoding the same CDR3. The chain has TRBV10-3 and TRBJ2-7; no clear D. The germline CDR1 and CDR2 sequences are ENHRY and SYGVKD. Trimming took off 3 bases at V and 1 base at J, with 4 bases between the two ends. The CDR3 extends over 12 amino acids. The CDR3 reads CAISDSSYEQYF. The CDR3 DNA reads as TGTGCCATCAGTGACAGTTCCTACGAGCAGTACTTC.

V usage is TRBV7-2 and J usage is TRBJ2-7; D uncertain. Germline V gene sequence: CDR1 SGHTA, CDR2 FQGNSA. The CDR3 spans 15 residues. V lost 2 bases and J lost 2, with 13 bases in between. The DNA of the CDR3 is TGTGCCAGCAGCTTATATTTAGCAGAAACCTACGAGCAGTACTTC. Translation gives CASSLYLAETYEQYF.

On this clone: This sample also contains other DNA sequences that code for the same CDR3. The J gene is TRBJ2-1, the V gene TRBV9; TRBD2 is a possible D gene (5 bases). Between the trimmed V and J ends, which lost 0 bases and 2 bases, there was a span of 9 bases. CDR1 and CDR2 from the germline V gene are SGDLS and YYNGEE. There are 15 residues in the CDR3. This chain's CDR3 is CASSVDGLAYNEQFF. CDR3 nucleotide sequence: TGTGCCAGCAGCGTAGACGGACTGGCCTACAATGAGCAGTTCTTC.

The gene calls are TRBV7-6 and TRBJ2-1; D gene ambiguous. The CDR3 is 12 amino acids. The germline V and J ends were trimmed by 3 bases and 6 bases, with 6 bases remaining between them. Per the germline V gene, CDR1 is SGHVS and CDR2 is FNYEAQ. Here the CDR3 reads CASSFGVNEQFF. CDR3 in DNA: TGTGCCAGCAGCTTCGGAGTCAATGAGCAGTTCTTC.

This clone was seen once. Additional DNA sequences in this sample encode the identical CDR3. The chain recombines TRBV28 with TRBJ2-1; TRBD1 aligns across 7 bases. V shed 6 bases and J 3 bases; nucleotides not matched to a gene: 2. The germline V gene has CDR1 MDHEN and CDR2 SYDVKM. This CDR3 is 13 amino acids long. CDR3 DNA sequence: TGTGCCAGCAGGACAGGGTTCTACAATGAGCAGTTCTTC. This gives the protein CASRTGFYNEQFF. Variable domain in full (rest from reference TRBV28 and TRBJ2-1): DVKVTQSSRYLVKRTGEKVFLECVQDMDHENMFWYRQDPGLGLRLIYFSYDVKMKEKGDIPEGYSVSREKKERFSLILESASTNQTSMYLCASRTGFYNEQFFGPGTRLTVL.

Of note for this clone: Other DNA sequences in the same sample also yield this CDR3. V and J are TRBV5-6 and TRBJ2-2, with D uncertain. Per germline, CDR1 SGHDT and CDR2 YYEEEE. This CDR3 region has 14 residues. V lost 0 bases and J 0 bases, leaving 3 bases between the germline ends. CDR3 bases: TGTGCCAGCAGCTTGGCATCGAACACCGGGGAGCTGTTTTTT. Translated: CASSLASNTGELFF.

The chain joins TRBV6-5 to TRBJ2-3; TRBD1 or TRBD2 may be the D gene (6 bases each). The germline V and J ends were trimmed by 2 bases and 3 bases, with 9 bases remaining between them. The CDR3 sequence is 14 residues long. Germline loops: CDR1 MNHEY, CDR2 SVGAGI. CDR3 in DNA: TGTGCCAGCAGTTACCGGGGGCTAACAGATACGCAGTATTTT. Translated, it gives CASSYRGLTDTQYF.

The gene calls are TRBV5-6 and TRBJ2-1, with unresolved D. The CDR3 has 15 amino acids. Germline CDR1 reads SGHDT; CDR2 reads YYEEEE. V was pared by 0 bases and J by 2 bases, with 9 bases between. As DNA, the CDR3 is TGTGCCAGCAGCTTGGACTTTGGAACCTACAATGAGCAGTTCTTC. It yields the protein CASSLDFGTYNEQFF. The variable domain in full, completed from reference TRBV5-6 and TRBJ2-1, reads DAGVTQSPTHLIKTRGQQVTLRCSPKSGHDTVSWYQQALGQGPQFIFQYYEEEERQRGNFPDRFSGHQFPNYSSELNVNALLLGDSALYLCASSLDFGTYNEQFFGPGTRLTVL.

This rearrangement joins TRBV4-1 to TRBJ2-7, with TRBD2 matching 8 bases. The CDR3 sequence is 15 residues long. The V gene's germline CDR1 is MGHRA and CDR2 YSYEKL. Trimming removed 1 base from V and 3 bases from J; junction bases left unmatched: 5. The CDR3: CASSQVAGPNYEQYF. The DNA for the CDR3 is TGCGCCAGCAGCCAAGTAGCGGGGCCCAACTACGAGCAGTACTTC.

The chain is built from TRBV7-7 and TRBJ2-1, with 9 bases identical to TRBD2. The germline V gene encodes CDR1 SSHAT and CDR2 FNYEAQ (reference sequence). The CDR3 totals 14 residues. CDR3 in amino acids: CASAQAGGLNEQFF. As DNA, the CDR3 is TGTGCTAGCGCCCAGGCGGGGGGGCTCAATGAGCAGTTCTTC. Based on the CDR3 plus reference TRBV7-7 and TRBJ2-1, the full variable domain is GAGVSQSPRYKVTKRGQDVTLRCDPISSHATLYWYQQALGQGPEFLTYFNYEAQPDKSGLPSDRFSAERPEGSISTLTIQRTEQRDSAMYRCASAQAGGLNEQFFGPGTRLTVL.

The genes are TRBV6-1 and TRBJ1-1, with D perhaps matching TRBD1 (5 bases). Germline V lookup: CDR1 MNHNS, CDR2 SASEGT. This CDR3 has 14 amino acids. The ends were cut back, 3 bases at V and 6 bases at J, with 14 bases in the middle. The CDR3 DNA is TGTGCCAGCAGTGACTTCGGGGACGGCCCTGAAGCTTTCTTT. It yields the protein CASSDFGDGPEAFF.

CDR3 sequence: CASSPPGGALGGNTIYF. Here the CDR3 DNA reads TGTGCCAGCAGTCCCCCCGGCGGGGCCCTAGGTGGAAACACCATATATTTT. The V gene is TRBV28, the J gene TRBJ1-3, with D tentatively TRBD1 (5 bases). From germline, CDR1 is MDHEN and CDR2 SYDVKM. This CDR3 region has 17 residues. Trimming took off 5 bases at V and 3 bases at J, with 20 bases between the two ends. Full variable domain (remainder filled in from reference TRBV28 and TRBJ1-3): DVKVTQSSRYLVKRTGEKVFLECVQDMDHENMFWYRQDPGLGLRLIYFSYDVKMKEKGDIPEGYSVSREKKERFSLILESASTNQTSMYLCASSPPGGALGGNTIYFGEGSWLTVV.

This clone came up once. CDR3 DNA: TGTGCCACCAGCAGAACGCAGGCAGCCAGTCGGGGCTACACCTTC. It is translated as CATSRTQAASRGYTF. The chain uses TRBV15 and TRBJ1-2; D is unresolved. The CDR3 totals 15 residues. Per germline, CDR1 LNHNV and CDR2 YYDKDF (reference sequence). Trimming left V 2 bases short and J 8 bases short, with 18 bases between.

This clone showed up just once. In DNA, the CDR3 is TGTGCCAGCAGCGTAGATGGCGTCCGGGGAGATACGCAGTATTTT. It codes for CASSVDGVRGDTQYF. The V gene is TRBV9, the J gene TRBJ2-3, with D tentatively TRBD2 (5 bases). Germline lookup yields CDR1 SGDLS and CDR2 YYNGEE. V shed 0 bases and J shed 5 bases, with 13 bases lying between them. CDR3 length equals 15 residues.

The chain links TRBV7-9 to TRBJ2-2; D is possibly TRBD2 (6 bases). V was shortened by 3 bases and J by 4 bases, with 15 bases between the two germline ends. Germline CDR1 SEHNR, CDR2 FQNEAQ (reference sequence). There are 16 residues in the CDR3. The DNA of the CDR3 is TGTGCCAGCAGCTTGGCGCCCGGCGGGGCCACCGGGGAGCTGTTTTTT. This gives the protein CASSLAPGGATGELFF.

The chain's CDR3 is CASSMYSGTSNYGYTF. The CDR3 DNA reads TGTGCCAGTAGTATGTACTCCGGGACCTCTAACTATGGCTACACCTTC. The chain carries TRBV19 and TRBJ1-2, with D possibly TRBD1 on 5 matching bases. This CDR3 has 16 residues. Trimming took 3 bases from V and 0 from J, leaving 14 bases between them. Germline lookup yields CDR1 LNHDA and CDR2 SQIVND (reference sequence).

The CDR3 nucleotides are TGTGCCACCCAGCAGCTGGGTATTCCTGAAGAGACCCAGTACTTC. Protein sequence: CATQQLGIPEETQYF. The chain carries TRBV27 and TRBJ2-5; D not resolved. Trimming stripped 10 bases from V and 3 bases from J, with 21 bases between. The CDR3 totals 15 residues. CDR1 and CDR2 from the germline V gene are MNHEY and SMNVEV (reference sequence).

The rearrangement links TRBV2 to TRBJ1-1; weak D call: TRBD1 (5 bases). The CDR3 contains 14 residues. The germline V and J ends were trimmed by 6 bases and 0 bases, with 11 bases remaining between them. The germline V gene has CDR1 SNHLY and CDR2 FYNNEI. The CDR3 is CASRDDSLNTEAFF. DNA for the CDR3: TGTGCCAGCAGGGACGACAGTTTGAACACTGAAGCTTTCTTT.

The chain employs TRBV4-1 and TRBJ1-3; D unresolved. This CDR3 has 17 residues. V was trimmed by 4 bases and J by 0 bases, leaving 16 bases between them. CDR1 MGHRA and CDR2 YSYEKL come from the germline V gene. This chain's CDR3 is CASSLYAPGSSGNTIYF. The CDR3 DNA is TGCGCCAGCAGCCTCTACGCACCCGGGAGCTCTGGAAACACCATATATTTT.

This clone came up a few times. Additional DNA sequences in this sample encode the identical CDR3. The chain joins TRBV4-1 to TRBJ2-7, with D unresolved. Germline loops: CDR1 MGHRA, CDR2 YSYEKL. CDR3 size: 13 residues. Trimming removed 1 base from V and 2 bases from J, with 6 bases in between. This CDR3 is CASSQAPAYEQYF. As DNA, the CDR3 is TGCGCCAGCAGCCAAGCTCCTGCCTACGAGCAGTACTTC.

The CDR3 DNA reads as TGTGCCAGCAGCTCCGAGGTTACAGGGGAGTTGGAGACCCAGTACTTC. This translates into CASSSEVTGELETQYF. The chain couples TRBV7-8 to TRBJ2-5; TRBD1 matches at 7 bases. The CDR3 is 16 residues long. The V and J ends lost 4 bases and 5 bases, in that order; junction bases with no gene match: 13. CDR1 and CDR2 (germline): SGHVS, FQNEAQ.

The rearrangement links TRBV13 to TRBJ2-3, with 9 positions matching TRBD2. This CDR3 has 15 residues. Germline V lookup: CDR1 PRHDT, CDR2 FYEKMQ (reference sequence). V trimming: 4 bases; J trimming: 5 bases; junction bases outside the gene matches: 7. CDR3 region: CASSSRASGKDTQYF. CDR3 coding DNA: TGTGCCAGCAGCTCGCGGGCTAGCGGGAAAGATACGCAGTATTTT.

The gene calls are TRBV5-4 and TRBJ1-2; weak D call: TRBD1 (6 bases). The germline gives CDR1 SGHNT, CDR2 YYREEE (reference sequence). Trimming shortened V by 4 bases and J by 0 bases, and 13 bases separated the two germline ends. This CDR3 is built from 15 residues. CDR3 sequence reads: CASSATGNPNYGYTF. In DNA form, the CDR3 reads TGTGCCAGCAGCGCTACAGGGAATCCTAACTATGGCTACACCTTC. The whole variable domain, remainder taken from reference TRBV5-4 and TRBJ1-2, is ETGVTQSPTHLIKTRGQQVTLRCSSQSGHNTVSWYQQALGQGPQFIFQYYREEENGRGNFPPRFSGLQFPNYSSELNVNALELDDSALYLCASSATGNPNYGYTFGSGTRLTVV.

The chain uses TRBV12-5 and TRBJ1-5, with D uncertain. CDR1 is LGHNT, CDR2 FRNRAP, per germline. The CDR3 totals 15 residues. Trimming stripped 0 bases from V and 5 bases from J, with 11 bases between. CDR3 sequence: CASGLVRQEDQPQHF. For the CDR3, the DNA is TGTGCTAGTGGTTTGGTACGCCAGGAAGATCAGCCCCAGCATTTT.

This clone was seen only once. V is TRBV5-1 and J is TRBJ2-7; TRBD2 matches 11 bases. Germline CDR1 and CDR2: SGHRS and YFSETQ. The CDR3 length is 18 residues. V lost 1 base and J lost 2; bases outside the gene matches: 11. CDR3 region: CASSLSLLGLAEPYEQYF. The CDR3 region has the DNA TGCGCCAGCAGCTTGAGTCTTTTGGGACTAGCGGAGCCCTACGAGCAGTACTTC.

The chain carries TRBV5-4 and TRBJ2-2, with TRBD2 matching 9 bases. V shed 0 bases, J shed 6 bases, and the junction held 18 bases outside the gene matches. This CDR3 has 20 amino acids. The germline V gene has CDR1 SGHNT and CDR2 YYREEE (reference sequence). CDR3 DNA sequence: TGTGCCAGCAGCTTGGAATGGGACGGGGCTAGCGGGGCGATGGCCGGGGAGCTGTTTTTT. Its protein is CASSLEWDGASGAMAGELFF.

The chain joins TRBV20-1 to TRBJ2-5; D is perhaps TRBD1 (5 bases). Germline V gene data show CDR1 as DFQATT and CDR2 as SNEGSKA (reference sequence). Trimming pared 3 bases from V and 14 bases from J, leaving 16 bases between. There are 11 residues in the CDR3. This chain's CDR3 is CSARGLPGDYF. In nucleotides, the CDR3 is TGCAGTGCTAGGGGGCTTCCCGGAGACTACTTC.

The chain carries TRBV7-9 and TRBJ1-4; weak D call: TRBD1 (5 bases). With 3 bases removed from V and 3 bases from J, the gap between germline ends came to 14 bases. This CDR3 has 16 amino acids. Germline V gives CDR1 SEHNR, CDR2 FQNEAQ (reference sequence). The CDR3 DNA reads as TGTGCCAGCAGCTTCCAGGGACTGGGGGCTAATGAAAAACTGTTTTTT. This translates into CASSFQGLGANEKLFF.

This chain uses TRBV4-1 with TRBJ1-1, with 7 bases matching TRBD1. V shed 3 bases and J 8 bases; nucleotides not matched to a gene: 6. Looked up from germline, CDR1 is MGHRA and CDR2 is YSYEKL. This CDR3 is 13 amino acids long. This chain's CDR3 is CASSQRTGQEAFF. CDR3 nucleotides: TGCGCCAGCAGCCAGAGGACAGGACAGGAAGCTTTCTTT.

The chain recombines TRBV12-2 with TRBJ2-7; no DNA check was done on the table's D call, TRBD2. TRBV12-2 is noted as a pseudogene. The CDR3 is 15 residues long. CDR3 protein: CASRQREGKFDEQYF. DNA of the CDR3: TGTGCAAGTCGTCAGCGGGAGGGCAAGTTCGACGAGCAGTACTTC.

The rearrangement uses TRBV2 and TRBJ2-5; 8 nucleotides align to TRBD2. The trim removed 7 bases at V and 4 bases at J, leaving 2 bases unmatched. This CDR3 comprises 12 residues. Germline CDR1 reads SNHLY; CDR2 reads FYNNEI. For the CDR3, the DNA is TGTGCCAGCACCGGGACTAGAGAGACCCAGTACTTC. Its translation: CASTGTRETQYF.

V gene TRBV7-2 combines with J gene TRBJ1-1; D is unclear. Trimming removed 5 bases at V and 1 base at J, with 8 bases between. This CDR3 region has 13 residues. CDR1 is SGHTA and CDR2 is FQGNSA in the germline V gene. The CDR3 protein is CASSMDRNTEAFF. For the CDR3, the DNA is TGTGCCAGCAGCATGGACCGGAACACTGAAGCTTTCTTT.